Presented here are 10 T cell receptor beta chains from one specimen sequenced in a study of a mutant IDH1 vaccine in newly diagnosed glioma. These TCRs' antigens remain unknown. Clones were read by immunoSEQ multiplex PCR, and TCRdb kept only the in-frame ones, dropping some. Among some 47,000 clones listed, 65% to 90% were seen once. As for time point: week 35, safety follow-up. It was 300 ug of mutant IDH1 20-mer peptide that made up each vaccine dose, given with topical imiquimod. Specimen: PBMCs, collected from a glioma patient whose treatment included an IDH1 peptide vaccine. These receptor sequences come from a middle-aged woman with glioma. Some clones in this sample may be carry-over from other donors' samples.

The V call is TRBV7-9, the J call TRBJ2-1; D may correspond to TRBD1 or TRBD2 (6 bases each). From germline, CDR1 is SEHNR and CDR2 FQNEAQ (reference sequence). V was trimmed by 5 bases and J by 9 bases, leaving 23 bases between them. The CDR3 sequence is 16 residues long. CDR3 coding DNA: TGTGCCAGCAGCCAACAGGGTTTGAGGAGGGGCGGTGAGCAGTTCTTC. Protein: CASSQQGLRRGGEQFF.

The sample holds one count of this clone. The V and J genes are TRBV4-1 and TRBJ2-7, with D maybe TRBD2 (5 bases). The CDR3 runs to 14 residues. Germline CDR1 and CDR2: MGHRA and YSYEKL. Trimming stripped 1 base from V and 0 bases from J, with 7 bases between. As DNA, the CDR3 is TGCGCCAGCAGCCAAGTAGGGAGCTCCTACGAGCAGTACTTC. Protein sequence: CASSQVGSSYEQYF.

This clone was recorded a few times. The sample holds other DNA sequences that translate to the same CDR3. The chain uses TRBV28 and TRBJ1-1; D gene uncertain. Germline V gives CDR1 MDHEN, CDR2 SYDVKM. V was shortened by 4 bases and J by 0 bases, with 3 bases between the two germline ends. The CDR3 extends over 12 amino acids. The CDR3 here is CASSSVNTEAFF. As DNA, the CDR3 is TGTGCCAGCAGTTCAGTGAACACTGAAGCTTTCTTT.

Here the CDR3 reads CASSEEGQGSYEQYF. The CDR3 DNA reads TGTGCCAGCAGTGAAGAAGGGCAGGGCTCCTACGAGCAGTACTTC. The genes are TRBV6-1 and TRBJ2-7, with a weak D call TRBD1 (5 bases). CDR3 length: 15 amino acids. V lost 1 base, J lost 0 bases, and 10 bases lay in between. CDR1 is MNHNS and CDR2 is SASEGT in the germline V gene.

The chain uses TRBV7-2 and TRBJ1-1; no clear D gene. The V and J ends lost 3 bases and 1 base respectively, with 9 bases between them. CDR1 and CDR2 (germline): SGHTA, FQGNSA. The CDR3 runs 14 residues. The CDR3 here is CASSFGRQNTEAFF. CDR3 DNA: TGTGCCAGCAGCTTCGGGAGACAGAACACTGAAGCTTTCTTT.

This clone was picked up a small number of times. The chain uses TRBV9 and TRBJ1-5; 7 bases align to TRBD1. The V gene's germline CDR1 is SGDLS and CDR2 YYNGEE. This CDR3 spans 15 amino acids. V gave up 2 bases and J gave up 7 bases; unmatched junction bases: 9. The CDR3 bases are TGTGCCAGCAGCGTTTCCCCAGGGGGGTCCCAGCCCCAGCATTTT. Translating it yields CASSVSPGGSQPQHF.

This clone was seen once. The rearrangement links TRBV28 to TRBJ1-2, with 8 bases identical to TRBD1. J was trimmed by 3 bases and V by 1 base; bases with no gene match: 13. Germline CDR1 MDHEN, CDR2 SYDVKM. The CDR3 has 18 residues. CDR3 protein: CASSLSWLRQGPHYGYTF. CDR3 in DNA: TGTGCCAGCAGTTTATCTTGGTTACGACAGGGGCCCCACTATGGCTACACCTTC.

The V and J genes are TRBV29-1 and TRBJ1-2, with TRBD1 as a possible D gene (5 bases). The CDR3 loop spans 13 amino acids. Trimming removed 5 bases from V and 2 bases from J, with 12 bases in between. Per the germline V gene, CDR1 is SQVTM and CDR2 is ANQGSEA. The CDR3 sequence: CSVQRGGNYGYTF. As DNA, the CDR3 is TGCAGCGTTCAGAGGGGAGGGAACTATGGCTACACCTTC.

The genes are TRBV15 and TRBJ1-5; D is possibly TRBD1 (5 bases). The V end was cut by 3 bases, the J end by 7 bases, with 10 bases between. Germline assignment: CDR1 LNHNV and CDR2 YYDKDF (reference sequence). The CDR3 has 13 amino acids. CDR3 loop: CATSRGVSQPQHF. CDR3 nucleotides: TGTGCCACCAGCAGGGGGGTTAGCCAGCCCCAGCATTTT. Together with reference TRBV15 and TRBJ1-5, the CDR3 gives the full variable domain: DAMVIQNPRYQVTQFGKPVTLSCSQTLNHNVMYWYQQKSSQAPKLLFHYYDKDFNNEADTPDNFQSRRPNTSFCFLDIRSPGLGDTAMYLCATSRGVSQPQHFGDGTRLSIL.

This sequence joins TRBV9 and TRBJ2-5; possible D gene TRBD2, 5 bases. The CDR3 consists of 16 residues. The V end lost 0 bases, the J end lost 5 bases, and 17 bases lay between the germline ends. The germline gives CDR1 SGDLS, CDR2 YYNGEE. DNA of the CDR3: TGTGCCAGCAGCGTAGATCTATCCCACCGAGGGGAGACCCAGTACTTC. This translates into CASSVDLSHRGETQYF.